This T cell receptor (beta chain) was retrieved from a study of regulatory T cells in long-lasting Graves disease. Time point meaning: persistent/refractory GD, antithyroid drugs over 5 years with positive TRAb. Researchers made the TCR library from RNA that was extracted from PBMCs. Trimming took off 4 bases at V and 2 bases at J, with 11 bases between the two ends. The germline gives CDR1 SGHVS, CDR2 FQNEAQ. The CDR3 has 15 residues. HTBI primers from iRepertoire and Arm-PCR of CDR3 regions yielded the TCR beta libraries. TCRdb analysed the multiplex PCR reads with MiXCR anew, one entry per CDR3 protein. Counted here are 420,000 or so distinct CDR3 sequences, 23% occurring once; the ten biggest clones make up around 26%.

Sequenced material: peripheral blood mononuclear cells (PBMCs), taken when the disease was refractory, from a patient treated with antithyroid drugs. This sequence originates from a female donor with Graves disease. This chain joins TRBV7-8 and TRBJ2-2; possible D gene TRBD1, 6 bases. The CDR3 region is CASSYDRLNTGELFF. CDR3 DNA: TGTGCCAGCAGCTACGACAGGCTTAACACCGGGGAGCTGTTTTTT.